This T cell receptor (beta chain) stems from a study of T cell responses to AZD1222 COVID-19 vaccine. Turning to this clone: What it binds is not known.

Produced via immunoSEQ multiplex PCR; TCRdb's table is partial and in-frame only. Among over 85,000 clones listed, around 85% were seen once. Study-level results: Donor demographics were predominantly white British with a female majority; clonal diversity may be underestimated. Across the whole spike, CD4 TCRs peaked at regions 160-218 and 743-854.

Here the sequenced sample was peripheral blood, taken 28 days after the second AZD1222 dose. The origin of this receptor is an adult who received the AZD1222 COVID-19 vaccine.

In DNA, the CDR3 is TGTGCCAGCAGCGACAGCACTGAAGCTTTCTTT. Translation: CASSDSTEAFF. The V and J genes are TRBV3-1 (or the pseudogene TRBV3-2) and TRBJ1-1, with a tentative D call TRBD1 (5 bases). The CDR3 length is 11 residues. The V end lost 5 bases, the J end lost 4 bases, and 5 bases lay between the germline ends. Germline loops: CDR1 LGHDT, CDR2 YNNKEL (reference sequence).